The T cell receptor (beta chain) described here comes from a study of T-cell reconstitution after alpha-beta-depleted transplantation in children. Whole-study results and caveats: Several hundred expanded graft clones reportedly were the source of alpha-beta T cells about two months after transplant.

Germline CDR1 is SGHDT and CDR2 is YYEEEE. The CDR3 loop spans 14 amino acids. V lost 4 bases to trimming and J lost 2 bases; unmatched junction nucleotides: 4. In the case of this clonotype: Its antigen is unknown.

Using unique molecular identifiers, the investigators prepared the TCRbeta library. TCRdb fed the PCR reads into MiXCR, producing one record per CDR3 protein. The sample consists of a few hundred thousand distinct CDR3 sequences, 23% of them appearing once. V usage is TRBV5-6 and J usage is TRBJ2-7; 9 nucleotides match TRBD1. The sample was PBMCs, mostly from graft donor cells, taken 180 days after TCRalphabeta/CD19-depleted stem cell transplant. The receptor's source is a male patient younger than 18 who had a stem cell transplant for acute lymphoblastic leukemia, so the T cells may come from the graft donor. In DNA, the CDR3 is TGTGCCAGCAGCATGGACAGGGGAACCTACGAGCAGTACTTC. Its protein product is CASSMDRGTYEQYF. Full variable domain (rest looked up from reference TRBV5-6 and TRBJ2-7): DAGVTQSPTHLIKTRGQQVTLRCSPKSGHDTVSWYQQALGQGPQFIFQYYEEEERQRGNFPDRFSGHQFPNYSSELNVNALLLGDSALYLCASSMDRGTYEQYFGPGTRLTVT.